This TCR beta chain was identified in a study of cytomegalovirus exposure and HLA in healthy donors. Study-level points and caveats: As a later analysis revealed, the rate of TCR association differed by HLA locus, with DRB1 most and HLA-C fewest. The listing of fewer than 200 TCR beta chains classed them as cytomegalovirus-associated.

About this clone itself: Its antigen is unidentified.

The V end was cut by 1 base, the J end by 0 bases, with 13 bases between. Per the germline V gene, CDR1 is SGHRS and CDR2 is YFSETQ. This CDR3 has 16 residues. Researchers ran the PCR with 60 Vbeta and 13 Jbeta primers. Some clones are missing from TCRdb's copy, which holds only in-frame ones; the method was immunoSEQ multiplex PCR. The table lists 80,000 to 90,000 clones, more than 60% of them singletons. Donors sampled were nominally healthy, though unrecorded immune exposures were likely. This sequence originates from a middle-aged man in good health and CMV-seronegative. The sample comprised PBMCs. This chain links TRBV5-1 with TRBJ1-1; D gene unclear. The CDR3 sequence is CASSLYAQLMNTEAFF. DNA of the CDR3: TGCGCCAGCAGCTTGTACGCACAGCTGATGAACACTGAAGCTTTCTTT.